This T cell receptor beta chain was sequenced in a study of blood T cell repertoires in COVID-19. The wider study: Samples taken during acute and convalescent COVID-19 were collected in the United States, Italy and Spain. T cells, B-cell-depleted T cells, or PBMCs supplied cDNA or gDNA.

From germline, CDR1 is SGHRS and CDR2 YFSETQ. CDR3 length equals 16 residues. The trim removed 4 bases at V and 5 bases at J, leaving 6 bases unmatched. Original processing notes: Researchers report that nucleated cell counts were estimated from reference gene primer amplification. The protocol was immunoSEQ multiplex PCR, while the TCRdb copy is restricted to in-frame clones and leaves out a portion. D and trimming were read from the DNA, whereas the V and J calls and clone size are those reported in that table. The data show 150,000 to 200,000 clones, 80% to 90% seen once. The sample comprised peripheral blood. The TCR was taken from a man between 60 and 75 years old with acute or convalescent COVID-19. This sequence joins TRBV5-1 and TRBJ2-3; TRBD2 aligns across 14 bases. The DNA for the CDR3 is TGCGCCAGCAGCATCCCGACTAGCGGGAGGGTAGATACGCAGTATTTT. Amino acids: CASSIPTSGRVDTQYF.